The rows below give T cell receptor beta chains drawn from one sample of a study of identifying expanded T cells in peripheral blood. The assay was immunoSEQ multiplex PCR, and TCRdb's table has in-frame clones only and misses some. The sample holds around 100,000 clones, 87% seen once. The sample was blood. The receptors were gathered from a person aged 18 to 69 in good health. The CDR3 runs from the conserved cysteine through the conserved F or W. Each record gives: D gene, clone size, J gene, V gene, CDR3 protein, CDR3 DNA. D genes are given only for firm matches. The size field is filled for only some rows; it gives once, few, many or a size class.

>NA|NA|TRBJ2-7|TRBV5-1
CASSLIADYEQYF
TGCGCCAGCAGCTTAATAGCGGACTACGAGCAGTACTTC
>TRBD1|NA|TRBJ1-5|TRBV7-8
CASSTQGAGNQPQHF
TGTGCCAGCAGCACTCAGGGGGCGGGCAATCAGCCCCAGCATTTT
>TRBD2|NA|TRBJ2-7|TRBV7-9
CASSLRDGGFSEQYF
TGCGCCAGCAGCCTACGGGACGGGGGGTTTTCCGAGCAGTACTTC
>NA|NA|TRBJ1-4|TRBV4-2
CASSQGNPGVGLNEKLFF
TGTGCCAGCAGCCAAGGTAACCCGGGTGTAGGCCTTAATGAAAAACTGTTTTTT
>TRBD1|NA|TRBJ2-1|TRBV10-1
CASSEAGTVRTDEQFF
TGCGCCAGCAGTGAAGCCGGGACAGTACGTACCGATGAGCAGTTCTTC
>NA|NA|TRBJ2-1|TRBV7-8
CASSPRQTQLFGNEQFF
TGTGCCAGCAGCCCCCGACAGACTCAGTTATTCGGTAATGAGCAGTTCTTC
>NA|NA|TRBJ2-3|TRBV27
CASSFWPKADTQYF
TGTGCCAGCAGTTTTTGGCCCAAGGCAGATACGCAGTATTTT
>NA|NA|TRBJ2-1|TRBV9
CASSEGGLEQFF
TGTGCCAGCAGCGAGGGGGGCCTTGAGCAGTTCTTC
>TRBD2|NA|TRBJ2-1|TRBV9
CASIGLAGRSNNEQFF
TGTGCCAGCATAGGTCTAGCGGGGAGATCTAACAATGAGCAGTTCTTC
>TRBD2|NA|TRBJ2-1|TRBV7-2
CASSPGLVRNEQFF
TGTGCCAGCAGCCCGGGACTAGTCCGCAATGAGCAGTTCTTC
>TRBD1|NA|TRBJ1-4|TRBV4-3
CASSQDRVGEKLFF
TGCGCCAGCAGCCAGGACAGGGTAGGCGAAAAACTGTTTTTT
>NA|few|TRBJ1-5|TRBV18
CASSPSGNSNQPQHF
TGTGCCAGCTCACCGTCAGGGAATAGCAATCAGCCCCAGCATTTT
>TRBD1|NA|TRBJ1-6|TRBV7-2
CASSPRGTVVSPLHF
TGTGCCAGCAGCCCGCGCGGGACAGTGGTCTCACCCCTCCACTTT
>TRBD1|NA|TRBJ2-6|TRBV19
CASRPPGQGAGANVLTF
TGTGCCAGTAGGCCCCCGGGACAGGGGGCTGGGGCCAACGTCCTGACTTTC
>NA|few|TRBJ1-6|TRBV7-9
CASSDYRLSSYNSPLHF
TGTGCCAGCAGCGACTACAGGTTGAGCTCCTATAATTCACCCCTCCACTTT
>NA|NA|TRBJ2-5|TRBV6-6
CASSYSSWGVQETQYF
TGTGCCAGCAGTTACTCGAGTTGGGGGGTCCAAGAGACCCAGTACTTC
>NA|NA|TRBJ2-4|TRBV13
CASSSRQESWLGIQYF
TGTGCCAGCAGCTCAAGACAGGAATCTTGGTTAGGCATTCAGTACTTC